These 14 T cell receptor beta chains share one sample of origin, sequenced in a study of regulatory dendritic cells for organ transplantation. Profiled with immunoSEQ multiplex PCR; TCRdb holds only in-frame clones, not every one. This sample has around 30,000 clones, with roughly 80% found just once. Sequencing was done on a sample of naive CD4+ T cells from blood. The subset here: CD45RA+ naive T cells. The source of these receptors is a human donor in good health.

For the CDR3, the DNA is TGTGCCAGCAGCGTCGACAGGGGCCCACCTCTAATGAACACTGAAGCTTTCTTT. Its translation: CASSVDRGPPLMNTEAFF. V gene TRBV7-9 combines with J gene TRBJ1-1; 8 nucleotides agree with TRBD1. The CDR3 sequence is 18 residues long. J was trimmed by 0 bases and V by 5 bases; bases with no gene match: 14. Germline CDR1 SEHNR, CDR2 FQNEAQ (reference sequence).

V and J are TRBV7-9 and TRBJ1-6; D remains unclear. The CDR3 is made up of 15 amino acids. The V gene's germline CDR1 is SEHNR and CDR2 FQNEAQ (reference sequence). V dropped 3 bases and J dropped 0 bases, with 6 bases sitting between them. Here the CDR3 DNA reads TGTGCCAGCAGCTTCGGGAGCTCCTATAATTCACCCCTCCACTTT. Its translation: CASSFGSSYNSPLHF.

This chain connects TRBV5-1 to TRBJ2-7, with 11 bases identical to TRBD2. This CDR3 spans 15 amino acids. After removal of 1 base from V and 4 bases from J, the junction contained 4 bases not matched to a gene. Germline V gives CDR1 SGHRS, CDR2 YFSETQ. This chain's CDR3 is CASSLSASGGYEQYF. As DNA, the CDR3 is TGCGCCAGCAGCTTGAGCGCTAGCGGGGGGTACGAGCAGTACTTC.

The rearrangement uses TRBV6-4 and TRBJ1-1, with D unclear. Germline loops: CDR1 MRHNA, CDR2 SNTAGT. Trimming removed 4 bases at V and 1 base at J, with 7 bases between. The CDR3 consists of 13 residues. The CDR3 DNA sequence: TGTGCCAGCAGTGTGACACAGAACACTGAAGCTTTCTTT. Protein sequence: CASSVTQNTEAFF.

V gene TRBV4-2 combines with J gene TRBJ2-1; 12 bases fit TRBD2. The V segment lost 0 bases and the J segment 7 bases; nucleotides outside the gene matches: 10. The V gene's germline CDR1 is LGHNA and CDR2 YNFKEQ. The CDR3 extends over 18 amino acids. The CDR3 protein is CASSQDGASGGGRNEQFF. CDR3 nucleotide sequence: TGTGCCAGCAGCCAAGATGGGGCTAGCGGGGGGGGAAGGAATGAGCAGTTCTTC.

The chain combines TRBV5-4 with TRBJ1-3, with 7 bases that match TRBD1. CDR1 SGHNT and CDR2 YYREEE come from the germline V gene (reference sequence). There are 16 residues in the CDR3. V shed 4 bases, J shed 0 bases, and the junction held 7 bases outside the gene matches. DNA for the CDR3: TGTGCCAGCAGCGGTACAGGGGTCTCCTCTGGAAACACCATATATTTT. Amino acid sequence: CASSGTGVSSGNTIYF.

The chain joins TRBV6-1 to TRBJ1-1; D remains unclear. CDR3 length equals 15 residues. Germline V CDR1 and CDR2: MNHNS, SASEGT. The V end lost 2 bases, the J end lost 0 bases, and 10 bases lay between the germline ends. The CDR3 loop is CASSEFTVMNTEAFF. In DNA form, the CDR3 reads TGTGCCAGCAGTGAATTTACGGTTATGAACACTGAAGCTTTCTTT.

This clone was observed once. The CDR3 DNA sequence: TGTGCCACCAGCAGGGGGACAGAGTCAGATACGCAGTATTTT. Translating gives CATSRGTESDTQYF. This chain connects TRBV15 to TRBJ2-3; 7 bases are shared with TRBD1. The V segment lost 3 bases and the J segment 4 bases; nucleotides outside the gene matches: 4. The CDR3 sequence is 14 residues long. CDR1 and CDR2 from the germline V gene are LNHNV and YYDKDF (reference sequence).

This clone has just a few counts. The chain is built from TRBV6-5 and TRBJ1-4, with 11 positions matching TRBD1. Germline V gene sequence: CDR1 MNHEY, CDR2 SVGAGI. CDR3 length equals 15 residues. V was clipped by 4 bases and J by 6 bases; unmatched bases: 4. DNA of the CDR3: TGTGCCAGCAGTTCCACGGGACAGGGGGATGAAAAACTGTTTTTT. Translating gives CASSSTGQGDEKLFF.

The J gene is TRBJ2-1, the V gene TRBV9; 13 nucleotides align to TRBD2. This CDR3 spans 14 amino acids. J was trimmed by 9 bases and V by 3 bases; bases with no gene match: 3. The germline V gene has CDR1 SGDLS and CDR2 YYNGEE. The CDR3 DNA sequence: TGTGCCAGCAGCGCTGGGACTAGCGGGACTGAGCAGTTCTTC. Protein sequence: CASSAGTSGTEQFF.

The V and J genes are TRBV5-1 and TRBJ2-1; 7 bases are a match to TRBD2. Germline V CDR1 and CDR2: SGHRS, YFSETQ. The CDR3 has 18 amino acids. The junction had 14 bases not matched to a gene; V was cut back by 4 bases and J by 1 base. The CDR3 loop is CASSPVGGGSPSYNEQFF. CDR3 sequence (DNA): TGCGCCAGCAGCCCCGTGGGCGGGGGATCTCCTTCCTACAATGAGCAGTTCTTC.

This rearrangement joins TRBV13 to TRBJ2-2; maybe TRBD2 (5 bases). The V and J ends lost 5 bases and 2 bases respectively, with 15 bases between them. The CDR3 totals 16 residues. Looked up from germline, CDR1 is PRHDT and CDR2 is FYEKMQ (reference sequence). The CDR3 nucleotides are TGTGCCAGCAGCCAACTACGAGGAGGAAACACCGGGGAGCTGTTTTTT. Its translation: CASSQLRGGNTGELFF.

This chain links TRBV27 with TRBJ2-5; TRBD1 aligns across 7 bases. The V gene end was trimmed by 0 bases and the J gene end by 2 bases; junction bases not matched to a gene: 6. The CDR3 length is 16 residues. Germline V CDR1 and CDR2: MNHEY, SMNVEV (reference sequence). Written as DNA, the CDR3 is TGTGCCAGCAGTTTATCCGGTAGGGGGCCACAAGAGACCCAGTACTTC. Protein sequence: CASSLSGRGPQETQYF.

The chain uses TRBV5-1 and TRBJ2-7, with a tentative D call TRBD2 (7 bases). Trimming pared 4 bases from V and 3 bases from J, leaving 23 bases between. The CDR3 has 17 residues. CDR1 and CDR2 from the germline V gene are SGHRS and YFSETQ. The CDR3 DNA is TGCGCCAGCAGCCCCTTGCCCCGAACAGGGAGGGTCTACGAGCAGTACTTC. Amino acids: CASSPLPRTGRVYEQYF.